This is a list of T cell receptor beta chains from one sample in a study of T cell responses to AZD1222 COVID-19 vaccine. Measured with immunoSEQ multiplex PCR; TCRdb has only the in-frame clones, and not every one. The sample has 96,000 or so clones; about nine tenths are singletons. Sample: peripheral blood, taken on day 0 of AZD1222 vaccination. The receptors were sampled from an adult in good health. Each CDR3 is given with its conserved first and last residue. Some rows mark clone size as missing; the rest say once, few, many or name a class of expanded clone.

clone_size,j_call,v_call,cdr3_aa
.,TRBJ2-5,TRBV5-4,CASSLTTTPHKETQYF
.,TRBJ2-7,TRBV6-5,CASSKSSGDSYEQYF
.,TRBJ2-1,TRBV28,CASSRDDNEQFF
.,TRBJ2-7,TRBV11-2,CASTPPLAGAEQYF
.,TRBJ2-4,TRBV11-3,CASSRDRGLGIQYF
.,TRBJ1-4,TRBV6-5,CASGLSDANEKLFF
.,TRBJ1-1,TRBV6-5,CASSYSGRGGTEAFF
.,TRBJ2-1,TRBV5-1,CASSLEGQPYNEQFF
.,TRBJ2-5,TRBV6-2/TRBV6-3,CASSYSQGGETQYF
.,TRBJ2-7,TRBV19,CASSDPGDRAYEQYF
.,TRBJ2-3,TRBV7-2,CASSSRTSGSGDTQYF
.,TRBJ2-2,TRBV5-1,CASSLDRGGTGELFF
.,TRBJ1-1,TRBV2,CASGWGNTEAFF
.,TRBJ2-3,TRBV12-3/TRBV12-4,CASSPTTDTQYF
.,TRBJ2-7,TRBV9,CASSPSTSPSSYEQYF
few,TRBJ2-7,TRBV19,CASSLGPGGPYEQYF
.,TRBJ2-1,TRBV9,CASSVGAEVQFF
.,TRBJ2-7,TRBV7-7,CASSSYGGEQYF
.,TRBJ2-7,TRBV7-9,CASSPRAGGHEQYF